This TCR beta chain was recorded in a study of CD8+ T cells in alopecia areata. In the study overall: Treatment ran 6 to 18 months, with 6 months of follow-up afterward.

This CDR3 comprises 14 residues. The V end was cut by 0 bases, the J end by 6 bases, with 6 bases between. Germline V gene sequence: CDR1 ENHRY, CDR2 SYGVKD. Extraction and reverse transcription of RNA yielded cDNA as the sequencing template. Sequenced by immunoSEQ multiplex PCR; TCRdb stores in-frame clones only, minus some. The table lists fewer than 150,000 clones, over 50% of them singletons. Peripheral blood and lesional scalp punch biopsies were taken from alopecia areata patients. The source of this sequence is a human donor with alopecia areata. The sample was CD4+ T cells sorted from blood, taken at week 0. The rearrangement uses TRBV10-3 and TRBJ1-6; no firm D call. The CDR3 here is CAISESDVNSPLHF. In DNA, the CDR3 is TGTGCCATCAGTGAGTCTGACGTTAATTCACCCCTCCACTTT.